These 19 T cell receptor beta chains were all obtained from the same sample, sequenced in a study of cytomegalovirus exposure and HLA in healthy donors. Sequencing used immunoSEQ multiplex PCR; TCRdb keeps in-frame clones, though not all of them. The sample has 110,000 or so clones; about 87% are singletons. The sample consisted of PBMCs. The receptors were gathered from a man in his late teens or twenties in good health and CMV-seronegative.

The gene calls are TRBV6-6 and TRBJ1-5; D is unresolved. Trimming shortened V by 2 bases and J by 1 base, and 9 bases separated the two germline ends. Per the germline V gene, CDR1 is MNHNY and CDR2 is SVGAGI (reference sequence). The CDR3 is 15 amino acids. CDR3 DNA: TGTGCCAGCAGTTACGTACCGGGGAGCAATCAGCCCCAGCATTTT. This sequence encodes CASSYVPGSNQPQHF.

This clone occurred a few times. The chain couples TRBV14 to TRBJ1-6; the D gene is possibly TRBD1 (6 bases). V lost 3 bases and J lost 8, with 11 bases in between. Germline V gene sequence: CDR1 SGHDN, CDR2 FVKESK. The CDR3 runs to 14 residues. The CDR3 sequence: CASSHLQGHSPLHF. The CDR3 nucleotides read TGTGCCAGCAGCCATTTACAGGGACATTCACCCCTCCACTTT.

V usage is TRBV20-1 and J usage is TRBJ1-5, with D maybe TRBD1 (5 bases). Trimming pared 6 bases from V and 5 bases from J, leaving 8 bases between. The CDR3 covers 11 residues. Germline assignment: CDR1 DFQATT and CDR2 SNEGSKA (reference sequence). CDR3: CSAQGYQPQHF. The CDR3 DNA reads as TGCAGTGCGCAGGGTTATCAGCCCCAGCATTTT.

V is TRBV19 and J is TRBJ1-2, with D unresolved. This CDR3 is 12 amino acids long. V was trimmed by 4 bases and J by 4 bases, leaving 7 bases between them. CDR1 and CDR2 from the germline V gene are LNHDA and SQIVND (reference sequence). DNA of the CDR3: TGTGCCAGTAGTAGTTATCTCTATGGCTACACCTTC. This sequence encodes CASSSYLYGYTF.

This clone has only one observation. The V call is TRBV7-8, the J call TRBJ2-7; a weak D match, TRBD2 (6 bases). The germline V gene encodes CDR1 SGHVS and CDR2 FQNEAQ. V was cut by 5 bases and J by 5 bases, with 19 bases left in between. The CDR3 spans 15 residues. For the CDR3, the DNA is TGTGCCAGCAGCGTTATGGGGAGGCAGGGTAACGAGCAGTACTTC. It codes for CASSVMGRQGNEQYF.

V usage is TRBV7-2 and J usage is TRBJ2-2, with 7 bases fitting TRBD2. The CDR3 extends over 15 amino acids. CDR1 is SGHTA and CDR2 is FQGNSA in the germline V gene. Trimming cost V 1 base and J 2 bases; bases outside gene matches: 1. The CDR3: CASSLGGSNTGELFF. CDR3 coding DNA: TGTGCCAGCAGCTTAGGCGGGAGTAACACCGGGGAGCTGTTTTTT. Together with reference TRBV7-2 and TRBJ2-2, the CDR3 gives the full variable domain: GAGVSQSPSNKVTEKGKDVELRCDPISGHTALYWYRQSLGQGLEFLIYFQGNSAPDKSGLPSDRFSAERTGGSVSTLTIQRTQQEDSAVYLCASSLGGSNTGELFFGEGSRLTVL.

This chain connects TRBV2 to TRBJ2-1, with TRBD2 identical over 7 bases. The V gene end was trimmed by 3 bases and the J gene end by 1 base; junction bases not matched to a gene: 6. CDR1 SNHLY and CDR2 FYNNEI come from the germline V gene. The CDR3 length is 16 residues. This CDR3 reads CASSEGLRESYNEQFF. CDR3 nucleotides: TGTGCCAGCAGTGAGGGGTTGCGGGAGTCCTACAATGAGCAGTTCTTC.

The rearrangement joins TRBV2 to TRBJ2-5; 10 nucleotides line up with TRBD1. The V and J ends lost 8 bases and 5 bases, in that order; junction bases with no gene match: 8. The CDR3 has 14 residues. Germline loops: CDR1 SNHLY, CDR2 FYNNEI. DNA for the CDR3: TGTGCCAGCGGTCGGGACAGGGGTCAGGAGACCCAGTACTTC. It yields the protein CASGRDRGQETQYF.

CDR3 bases: TGTGCCAGCAGTTTTAGTTGGGGGGGGGCCGACAATGAGCAGTTCTTC. It encodes CASSFSWGGADNEQFF. This chain joins TRBV27 and TRBJ2-1, with D possibly TRBD2 on 7 matching bases. Germline V lookup: CDR1 MNHEY, CDR2 SMNVEV (reference sequence). V lost 3 bases and J lost 5, with 17 bases in between. The CDR3 length is 16 residues.

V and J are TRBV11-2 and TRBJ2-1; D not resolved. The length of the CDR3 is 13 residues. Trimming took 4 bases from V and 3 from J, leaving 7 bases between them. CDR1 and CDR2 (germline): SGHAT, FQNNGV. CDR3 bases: TGTGCCAGCAGCTCGGTCGACTACAATGAGCAGTTCTTC. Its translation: CASSSVDYNEQFF. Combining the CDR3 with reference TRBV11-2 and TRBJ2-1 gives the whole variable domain EAGVAQSPRYKIIEKRQSVAFWCNPISGHATLYWYQQILGQGPKLLIQFQNNGVVDDSQLPKDRFSAERLKGVDSTLKIQPAKLEDSAVYLCASSSVDYNEQFFGPGTRLTVL.

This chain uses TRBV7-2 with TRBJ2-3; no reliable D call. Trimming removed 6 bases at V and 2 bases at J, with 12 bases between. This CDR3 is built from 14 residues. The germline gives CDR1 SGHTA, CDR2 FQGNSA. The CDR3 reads CASRDRLNTDTQYF. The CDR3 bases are TGTGCCAGCAGAGACCGACTGAACACAGATACGCAGTATTTT.

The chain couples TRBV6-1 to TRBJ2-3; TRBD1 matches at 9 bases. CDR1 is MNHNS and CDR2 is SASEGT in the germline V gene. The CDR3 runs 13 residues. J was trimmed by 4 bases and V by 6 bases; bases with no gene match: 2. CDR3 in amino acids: CASSGQGPDTQYF. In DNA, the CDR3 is TGTGCCAGCAGCGGACAGGGGCCAGATACGCAGTATTTT.

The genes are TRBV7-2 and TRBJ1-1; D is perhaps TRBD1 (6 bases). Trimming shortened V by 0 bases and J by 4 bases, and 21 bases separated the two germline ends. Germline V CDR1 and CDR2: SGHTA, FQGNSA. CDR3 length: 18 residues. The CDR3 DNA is TGTGCCAGCAGCTTAGCGAAGGGTTCTACAGGGTTAGGCACTGAAGCTTTCTTT. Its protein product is CASSLAKGSTGLGTEAFF. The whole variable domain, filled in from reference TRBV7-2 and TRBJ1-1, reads GAGVSQSPSNKVTEKGKDVELRCDPISGHTALYWYRQSLGQGLEFLIYFQGNSAPDKSGLPSDRFSAERTGGSVSTLTIQRTQQEDSAVYLCASSLAKGSTGLGTEAFFGQGTRLTVV.

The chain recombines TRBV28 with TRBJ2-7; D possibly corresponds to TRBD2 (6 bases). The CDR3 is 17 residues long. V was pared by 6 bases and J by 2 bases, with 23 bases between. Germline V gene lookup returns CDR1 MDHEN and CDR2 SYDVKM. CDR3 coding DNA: TGTGCCAGCAGCGACCCCGGGCGGGGCCGATTTCCCTACGAGCAGTACTTC. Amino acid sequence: CASSDPGRGRFPYEQYF. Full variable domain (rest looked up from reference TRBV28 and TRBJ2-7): DVKVTQSSRYLVKRTGEKVFLECVQDMDHENMFWYRQDPGLGLRLIYFSYDVKMKEKGDIPEGYSVSREKKERFSLILESASTNQTSMYLCASSDPGRGRFPYEQYFGPGTRLTVT.

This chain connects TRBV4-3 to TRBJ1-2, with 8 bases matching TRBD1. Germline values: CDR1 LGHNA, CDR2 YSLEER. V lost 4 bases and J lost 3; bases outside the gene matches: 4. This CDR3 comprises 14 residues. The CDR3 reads CASSPDRVDYGYTF. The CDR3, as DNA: TGCGCCAGCAGCCCGGACAGGGTGGACTATGGCTACACCTTC.

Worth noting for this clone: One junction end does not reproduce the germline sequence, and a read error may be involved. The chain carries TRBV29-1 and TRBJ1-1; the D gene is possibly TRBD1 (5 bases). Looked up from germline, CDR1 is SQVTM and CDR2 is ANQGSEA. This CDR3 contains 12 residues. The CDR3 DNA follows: TGCAGTGTTGGACAAACGAACACTGAAGCTTTCTTT. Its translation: CSVGQTNTEAFF.

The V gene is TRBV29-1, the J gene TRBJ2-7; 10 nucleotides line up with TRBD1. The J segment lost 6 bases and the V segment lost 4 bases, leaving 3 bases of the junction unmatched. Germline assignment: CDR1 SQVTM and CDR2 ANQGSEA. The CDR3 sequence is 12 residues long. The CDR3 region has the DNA TGCAGCGTTGGGGGACAGGGGAGCGAGCAGTACTTC. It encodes CSVGGQGSEQYF.

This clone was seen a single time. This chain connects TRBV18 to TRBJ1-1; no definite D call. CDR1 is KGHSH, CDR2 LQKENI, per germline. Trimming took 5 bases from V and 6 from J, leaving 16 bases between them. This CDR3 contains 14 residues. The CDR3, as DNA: TGTGCCAGCTCATGGGTCCCTGGGAGCGCTGAAGCTTTCTTT. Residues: CASSWVPGSAEAFF.

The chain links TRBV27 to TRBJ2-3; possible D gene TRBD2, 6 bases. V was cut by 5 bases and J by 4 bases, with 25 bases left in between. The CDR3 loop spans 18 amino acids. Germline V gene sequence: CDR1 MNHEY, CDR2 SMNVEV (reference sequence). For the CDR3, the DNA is TGTGCCAGCAGTAAACGAGTTGTAGCGCGGGACCCCGCAGATACGCAGTATTTT. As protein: CASSKRVVARDPADTQYF.